The T cell receptor beta chain described here comes from a study of response to subunit inactivated influenza vaccine. TCRdb analysed the RT-PCR reads with MiXCR anew, one entry per CDR3 protein. The top ten hold approximately 10% of the sample, which has 500,000 to 600,000 distinct CDR3 sequences, approximately 14% seen once. This clonotype appeared a few times. This sequence originates from a man aged 45-65 years who received an inactivated influenza vaccine. Specimen: PBMCs from blood, collected 11 to 12 days after vaccination.

CDR3 DNA: TGTGCCAGCAGCCCCAGACAGGGGGGCATGAACACTGAAGCTTTCTTT. This sequence encodes CASSPRQGGMNTEAFF. V usage is TRBV14 and J usage is TRBJ1-1; 9 bases agree with TRBD1. CDR3 length equals 16 residues. The V gene end was trimmed by 4 bases and the J gene end by 0 bases; junction bases not matched to a gene: 6. Germline V gene data show CDR1 as SGHDN and CDR2 as FVKESK.